This TCR beta chain was recorded in a study of radiotherapy plus CTLA-4 blockade in lung cancer. Here immunoSEQ multiplex PCR was the method, and the copy in TCRdb shows in-frame clones only, minus some. Of tens of thousands of clones listed, more than 60% are singletons. The source is a human donor with non-small cell lung cancer who had stable disease on radiotherapy plus ipilimumab. This specimen was peripheral blood, taken from a patient treated with radiotherapy plus ipilimumab.

Here the CDR3 DNA reads TGCAGCGTGATAACCCCGACATCAGGTAGCACAGATACGCAGTATTTT. Protein sequence: CSVITPTSGSTDTQYF. This chain joins TRBV29-1 and TRBJ2-3; D remains ambiguous. Germline V gives CDR1 SQVTM, CDR2 ANQGSEA. CDR3 length equals 16 residues. V shed 6 bases and J shed 0 bases, with 19 bases lying between them.